This entry lists 14 T cell receptor beta chains sequenced from one sample in a study of blood T cell repertoires in COVID-19. Sequencing was performed with immunoSEQ multiplex PCR; in TCRdb, only in-frame clones are kept and a portion is missing. The sample yields 53,000 or so clones, about three quarters seen once. Sequencing input: peripheral blood. These receptors were collected from a man in his 70s with active or convalescent COVID-19.

This clone was detected a few times. V gene TRBV7-3 combines with J gene TRBJ2-7; 12 bases map to TRBD2. The CDR3 contains 15 residues. Germline V gene data show CDR1 as SGHTA and CDR2 as FQGTGA. Losses at the gene ends were 3 bases for V and 2 bases for J; bases not matched to a gene: 2. CDR3 coding DNA: TGTGCCAGCAGCTTTACTAGCGGGGGGCCCTACGAGCAGTACTTC. Translation gives CASSFTSGGPYEQYF.

The chain has TRBV5-1 and TRBJ2-5; D gene uncertain. This CDR3 region has 15 residues. The germline V and J ends were trimmed by 0 bases and 1 base, with 10 bases remaining between them. Germline loops: CDR1 SGHRS, CDR2 YFSETQ. CDR3 sequence: CASSLESFSQETQYF. DNA for the CDR3: TGCGCCAGCAGCTTGGAGAGTTTCTCCCAAGAGACCCAGTACTTC.

The chain has TRBV6-5 and TRBJ2-7, with 8 bases that match TRBD1. The junction had 7 bases not matched to a gene; V was cut back by 11 bases and J by 4 bases. There are 12 residues in the CDR3. Germline V gene lookup returns CDR1 MNHEY and CDR2 SVGAGI. In nucleotides, the CDR3 is TGTGCCGTAGGACAGGGAAGGTACGAGCAGTACTTC. This codes for CAVGQGRYEQYF.

This clone was counted a few times. The chain links TRBV30 to TRBJ1-6; 12 bases agree with TRBD1. This CDR3 contains 13 residues. The V and J ends lost 8 bases and 7 bases, in that order; junction bases with no gene match: 3. Germline assignment: CDR1 GTSNPN and CDR2 SVGIG (reference sequence). This CDR3 is CAGDRGQNSPLHF. CDR3 sequence (DNA): TGTGCCGGGGACAGGGGGCAGAATTCACCCCTCCACTTT.

The gene calls are TRBV7-2 and TRBJ2-7, with 9 bases that match TRBD2. This CDR3 region has 15 residues. Germline V lookup: CDR1 SGHTA, CDR2 FQGNSA. J lost 6 bases, V lost 5 bases, and 11 bases had no gene match. For the CDR3, the DNA is TGTGCCAGCAGCCCCACCGCGGGAGGGCGTCGCGAGCAGTACTTC. It translates to CASSPTAGGRREQYF.

There are a few counts of this clone. The chain recombines TRBV28 with TRBJ1-1; possibly TRBD1 for D (5 bases). V lost 5 bases to trimming and J lost 0 bases, with 10 bases between them. The germline V gene has CDR1 MDHEN and CDR2 SYDVKM. The CDR3 is 14 amino acids. CDR3 sequence (DNA): TGTGCCAGCAGTCTGACAGTCATGAACACTGAAGCTTTCTTT. As protein: CASSLTVMNTEAFF.

The chain is built from TRBV19 and TRBJ1-1, with D unclear. V gave up 5 bases and J gave up 6 bases, with 16 bases separating them. This CDR3 is 14 amino acids long. CDR1 is LNHDA and CDR2 is SQIVND in the germline V gene (reference sequence). CDR3 coding DNA: TGTGCCAGTAGTCCCTCCGGGGTAGGACCTGAAGCTTTCTTT. This encodes CASSPSGVGPEAFF.

This clone has more than one count but fewer than ten. The chain links TRBV4-3 to TRBJ1-1, with D maybe TRBD1 (6 bases). Per germline, CDR1 LGHNA and CDR2 YSLEER. This CDR3 comprises 13 residues. V lost 8 bases and J 2 bases, leaving 12 bases between the germline ends. CDR3 protein: CASGWTVNTEAFF. The CDR3 region has the DNA TGCGCCAGCGGCTGGACAGTCAACACTGAAGCTTTCTTT.

This chain uses TRBV5-1 with TRBJ1-4; a possible D gene is TRBD1 (6 bases). Per germline, CDR1 SGHRS and CDR2 YFSETQ. V was shortened by 2 bases and J by 8 bases, with 13 bases between the two germline ends. The CDR3 runs 14 residues. CDR3 protein: CASSLGGADEKLFF. CDR3 nucleotides: TGCGCCAGCAGCTTAGGGGGGGCGGACGAAAAACTGTTTTTT.

V usage is TRBV6-5 and J usage is TRBJ1-2, with TRBD1 as a possible D gene (5 bases). This CDR3 is 15 amino acids long. Per the germline V gene, CDR1 is MNHEY and CDR2 is SVGAGI. The V end lost 5 bases, the J end lost 1 base, and 14 bases lay between the germline ends. DNA for the CDR3: TGTGCCAGCAGTCTTGACACCGGGGGTAACTATGGCTACACCTTC. Translation: CASSLDTGGNYGYTF.

This chain links TRBV28 with TRBJ1-5; D perhaps matches TRBD1 (6 bases). The V and J ends lost 4 bases and 0 bases respectively, with 13 bases between them. The CDR3 sequence is 16 residues long. CDR1 is MDHEN, CDR2 SYDVKM, per germline. The CDR3 nucleotides read TGTGCCAGCAGTTCTCCGGGACACCCTAGCAATCAGCCCCAGCATTTT. It yields the protein CASSSPGHPSNQPQHF. Drawing the rest from reference TRBV28 and TRBJ1-5, the complete variable domain is DVKVTQSSRYLVKRTGEKVFLECVQDMDHENMFWYRQDPGLGLRLIYFSYDVKMKEKGDIPEGYSVSREKKERFSLILESASTNQTSMYLCASSSPGHPSNQPQHFGDGTRLSIL.

The chain links TRBV2 to TRBJ1-4; 9 bases are shared with TRBD1. Germline lookup yields CDR1 SNHLY and CDR2 FYNNEI. The CDR3 runs to 14 residues. V dropped 8 bases and J dropped 4; count of bases not matched to a gene: 5. CDR3 region: CASGRTGDNEKLFF. In nucleotides, the CDR3 is TGTGCCAGCGGTCGGACAGGGGATAATGAAAAACTGTTTTTT.

This clone was observed a single time. The gene calls are TRBV5-1 and TRBJ2-5, with TRBD2 matching over 8 bases. In germline, CDR1 is SGHRS, CDR2 YFSETQ. The CDR3 contains 14 residues. V shed 5 bases, J shed 2 bases, and the junction held 5 bases outside the gene matches. CDR3 bases: TGCGCCAGCAGGCCCGGGGGGGGGCAAGAGACCCAGTACTTC. It codes for CASRPGGGQETQYF.

V is TRBV11-3 and J is TRBJ1-2; TRBD1 matches 11 bases. Trimming cost V 5 bases and J 4 bases; bases outside gene matches: 9. CDR3 length: 16 amino acids. Per the germline V gene, CDR1 is SGHNT and CDR2 is YENEEA. The CDR3 DNA is TGTGCCAGCAGCGCAAGGACAGGGGGCGGTGGCTATGGCTACACCTTC. Protein product: CASSARTGGGGYGYTF.